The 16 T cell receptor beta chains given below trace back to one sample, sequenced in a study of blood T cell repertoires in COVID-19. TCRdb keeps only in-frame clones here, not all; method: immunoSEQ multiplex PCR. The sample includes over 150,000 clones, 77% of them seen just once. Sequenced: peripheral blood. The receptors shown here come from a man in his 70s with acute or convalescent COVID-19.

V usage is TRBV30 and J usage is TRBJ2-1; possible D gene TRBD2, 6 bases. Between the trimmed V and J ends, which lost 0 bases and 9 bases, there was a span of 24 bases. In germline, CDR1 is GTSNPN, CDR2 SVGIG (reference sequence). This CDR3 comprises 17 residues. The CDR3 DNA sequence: TGTGCCTGGAGTGTATGGATTGCGGTGGGTTCGGGAGTTGAGCAGTTCTTC. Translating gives CAWSVWIAVGSGVEQFF. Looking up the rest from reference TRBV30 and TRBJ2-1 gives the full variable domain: SQTIHQWPATLVQPVGSPLSLECTVEGTSNPNLYWYRQAAGRGLQLLFYSVGIGQISSEVPQNLSASRPQDRQFILSSKKLLLSDSGFYLCAWSVWIAVGSGVEQFFGPGTRLTVL.

DNA of the CDR3: TGTGCCAGCAGTGTTACAGGGGGCTATGGCTACACCTTC. Residues: CASSVTGGYGYTF. The chain has TRBV28 and TRBJ1-2; TRBD1 agrees at 8 bases. The CDR3 totals 13 residues. Germline assignment: CDR1 MDHEN and CDR2 SYDVKM. J gave up 4 bases and V 5 bases, and 3 bases lay outside the gene matches.

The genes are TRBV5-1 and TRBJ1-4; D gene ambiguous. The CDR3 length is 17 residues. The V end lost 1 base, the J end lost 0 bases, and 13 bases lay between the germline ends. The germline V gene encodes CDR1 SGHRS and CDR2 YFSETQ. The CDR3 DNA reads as TGCGCCAGCAGCTTGCGGGTACGAATTGCAACTAATGAAAAACTGTTTTTT. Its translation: CASSLRVRIATNEKLFF.

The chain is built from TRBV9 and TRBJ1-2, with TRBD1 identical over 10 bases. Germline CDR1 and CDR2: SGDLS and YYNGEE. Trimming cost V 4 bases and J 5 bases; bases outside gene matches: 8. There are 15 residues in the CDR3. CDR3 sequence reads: CASSPGGTGVYGYTF. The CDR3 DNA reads TGTGCCAGCAGCCCTGGGGGGACAGGGGTTTATGGCTACACCTTC. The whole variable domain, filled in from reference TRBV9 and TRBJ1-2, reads DSGVTQTPKHLITATGQRVTLRCSPRSGDLSVYWYQQSLDQGLQFLIQYYNGEERAKGNILERFSAQQFPDLHSELNLSSLELGDSALYFCASSPGGTGVYGYTFGSGTRLTVV.

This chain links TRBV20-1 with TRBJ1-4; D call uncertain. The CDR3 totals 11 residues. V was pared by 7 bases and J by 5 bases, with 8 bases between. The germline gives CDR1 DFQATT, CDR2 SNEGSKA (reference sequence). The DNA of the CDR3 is TGCAGTGGGAGGGAGAATGAAAAACTGTTTTTT. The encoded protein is CSGRENEKLFF.

The CDR3 DNA is TGTGCCAGTAGTATATTATCCGGGACAGGGGATTCACCCCTCCACTTT. Amino acids: CASSILSGTGDSPLHF. The chain carries TRBV19 and TRBJ1-6; 10 positions match TRBD1. Losses at the gene ends were 2 bases for V and 8 bases for J; bases not matched to a gene: 6. Germline V gives CDR1 LNHDA, CDR2 SQIVND (reference sequence). There are 16 residues in the CDR3. Full variable domain (outside the CDR3, taken from reference TRBV19 and TRBJ1-6): DGGITQSPKYLFRKEGQNVTLSCEQNLNHDAMYWYRQDPGQGLRLIYYSQIVNDFQKGDIAEGYSVSREKKESFPLTVTSAQKNPTAFYLCASSILSGTGDSPLHFGNGTRLTVT.

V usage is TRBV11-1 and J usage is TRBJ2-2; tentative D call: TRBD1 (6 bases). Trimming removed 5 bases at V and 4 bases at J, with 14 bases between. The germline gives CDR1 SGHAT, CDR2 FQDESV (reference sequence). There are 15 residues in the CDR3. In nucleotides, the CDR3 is TGTGCCAGCAGCCAATCACAGGGTACCACCGGGGAGCTGTTTTTT. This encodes CASSQSQGTTGELFF.

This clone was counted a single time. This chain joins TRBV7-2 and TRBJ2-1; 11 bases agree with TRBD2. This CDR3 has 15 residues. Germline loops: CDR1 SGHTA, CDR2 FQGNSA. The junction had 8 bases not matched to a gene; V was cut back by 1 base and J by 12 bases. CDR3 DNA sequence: TGTGCCAGCAGCTTAGATATCGCTAGCGGGAGGCCGCAGTTCTTC. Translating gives CASSLDIASGRPQFF.

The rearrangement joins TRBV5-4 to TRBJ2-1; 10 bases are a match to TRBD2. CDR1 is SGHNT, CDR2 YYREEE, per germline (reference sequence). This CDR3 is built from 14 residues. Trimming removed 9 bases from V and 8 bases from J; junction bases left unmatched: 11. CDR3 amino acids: CATLAQRGGDEQFF. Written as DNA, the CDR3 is TGTGCCACCTTGGCGCAGCGGGGGGGGGATGAGCAGTTCTTC.

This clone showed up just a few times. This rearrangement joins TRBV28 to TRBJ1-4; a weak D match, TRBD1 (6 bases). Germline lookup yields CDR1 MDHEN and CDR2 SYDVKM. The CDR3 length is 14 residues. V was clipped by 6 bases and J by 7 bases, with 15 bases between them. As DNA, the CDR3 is TGTGCCAGCAGCCGAGGGGGGGCTAGTGAAAAACTGTTTTTT. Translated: CASSRGGASEKLFF. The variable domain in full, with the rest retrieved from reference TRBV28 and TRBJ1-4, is DVKVTQSSRYLVKRTGEKVFLECVQDMDHENMFWYRQDPGLGLRLIYFSYDVKMKEKGDIPEGYSVSREKKERFSLILESASTNQTSMYLCASSRGGASEKLFFGSGTQLSVL.

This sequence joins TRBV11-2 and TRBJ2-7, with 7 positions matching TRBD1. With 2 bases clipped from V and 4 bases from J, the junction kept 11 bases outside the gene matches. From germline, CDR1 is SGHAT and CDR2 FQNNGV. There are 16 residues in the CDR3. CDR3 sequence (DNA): TGTGCCAGCAGCTTAAGAGCCCGGGACAGACCTTACGAGCAGTACTTC. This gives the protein CASSLRARDRPYEQYF.

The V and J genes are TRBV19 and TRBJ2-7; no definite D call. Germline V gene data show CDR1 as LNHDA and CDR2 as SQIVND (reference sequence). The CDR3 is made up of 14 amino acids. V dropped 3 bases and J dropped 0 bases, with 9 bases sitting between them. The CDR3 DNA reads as TGTGCCAGTAGTATCGTCCCGTCCTCCTACGAGCAGTACTTC. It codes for CASSIVPSSYEQYF.

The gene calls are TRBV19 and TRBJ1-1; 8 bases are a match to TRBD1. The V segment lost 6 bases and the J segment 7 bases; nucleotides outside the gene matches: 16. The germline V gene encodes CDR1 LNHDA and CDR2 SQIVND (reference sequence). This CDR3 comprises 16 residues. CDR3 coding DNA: TGTGCCAGTAGCGCGGTCACAGGGGGTTGGATCGGTGAAGCTTTCTTT. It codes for CASSAVTGGWIGEAFF.

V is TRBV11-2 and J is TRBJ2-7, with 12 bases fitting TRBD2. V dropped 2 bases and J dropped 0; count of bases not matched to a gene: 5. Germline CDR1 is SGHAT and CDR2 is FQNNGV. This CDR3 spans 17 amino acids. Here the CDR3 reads CASSLTSGGPSSYEQYF. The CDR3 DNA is TGTGCCAGCAGCTTAACTAGCGGGGGGCCCAGCTCCTACGAGCAGTACTTC.

CDR3 loop: CASSPTGGGNTIYF. DNA of the CDR3: TGTGCCAGCAGCCCAACAGGGGGCGGAAACACCATATATTTT. The chain is built from TRBV2 and TRBJ1-3, with TRBD1 matching 9 bases. The CDR3 sequence is 14 residues long. Germline V lookup: CDR1 SNHLY, CDR2 FYNNEI. Trimming took 6 bases from V and 4 from J; bases not matched to a gene: 4.

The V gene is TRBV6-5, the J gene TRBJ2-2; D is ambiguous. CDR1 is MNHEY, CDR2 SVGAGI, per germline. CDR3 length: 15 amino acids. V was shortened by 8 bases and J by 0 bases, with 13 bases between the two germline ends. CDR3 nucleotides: TGTGCCAGCGGAGCCCGTAACGCGAACACCGGGGAGCTGTTTTTT. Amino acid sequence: CASGARNANTGELFF.